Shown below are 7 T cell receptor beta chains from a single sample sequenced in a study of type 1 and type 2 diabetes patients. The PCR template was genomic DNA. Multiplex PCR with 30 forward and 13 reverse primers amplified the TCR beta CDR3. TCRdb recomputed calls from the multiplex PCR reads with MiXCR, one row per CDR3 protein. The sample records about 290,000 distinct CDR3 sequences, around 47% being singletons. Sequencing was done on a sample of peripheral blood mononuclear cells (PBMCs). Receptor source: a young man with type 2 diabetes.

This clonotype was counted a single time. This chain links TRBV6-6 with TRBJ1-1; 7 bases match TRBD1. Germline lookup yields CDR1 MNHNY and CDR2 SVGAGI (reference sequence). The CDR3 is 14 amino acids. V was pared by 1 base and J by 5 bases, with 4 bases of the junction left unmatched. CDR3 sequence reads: CASSYYRGWTEAFF. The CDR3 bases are TGTGCCAGCAGTTACTACAGGGGTTGGACTGAAGCTTTCTTT.

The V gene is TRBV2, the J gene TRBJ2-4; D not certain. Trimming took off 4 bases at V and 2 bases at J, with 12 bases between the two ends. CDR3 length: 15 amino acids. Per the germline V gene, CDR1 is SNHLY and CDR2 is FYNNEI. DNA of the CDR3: TGTGCCAGCAGTGGGGTTGGGGATCCCAAAAACATTCAGTACTTC. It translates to CASSGVGDPKNIQYF.

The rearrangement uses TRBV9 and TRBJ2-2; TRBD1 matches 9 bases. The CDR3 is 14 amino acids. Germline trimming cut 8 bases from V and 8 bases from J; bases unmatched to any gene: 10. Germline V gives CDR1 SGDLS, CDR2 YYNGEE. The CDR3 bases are TGTGCCAGTAAACAGGGGGCGTCGACGGGGGAGCTGTTTTTT. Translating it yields CASKQGASTGELFF.

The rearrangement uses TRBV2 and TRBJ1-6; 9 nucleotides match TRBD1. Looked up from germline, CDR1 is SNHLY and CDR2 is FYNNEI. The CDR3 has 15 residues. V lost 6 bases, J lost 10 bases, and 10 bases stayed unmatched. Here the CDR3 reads CASSSGTGYRSPLHF. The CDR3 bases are TGTGCCAGCAGCTCCGGGACAGGGTACCGATCACCCCTCCACTTT.

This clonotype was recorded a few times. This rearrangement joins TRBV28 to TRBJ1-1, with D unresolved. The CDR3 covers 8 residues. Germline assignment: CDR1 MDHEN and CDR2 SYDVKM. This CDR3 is CVSREAFF. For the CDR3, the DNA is TGTGTTTCCAGGGAAGCTTTCTTT.

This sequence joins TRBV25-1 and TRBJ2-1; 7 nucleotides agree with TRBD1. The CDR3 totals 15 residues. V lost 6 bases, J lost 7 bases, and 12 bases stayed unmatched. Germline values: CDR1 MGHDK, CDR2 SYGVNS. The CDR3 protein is CASSLHTTGTNEQFF. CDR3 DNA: TGTGCCAGCAGCTTGCACACGACAGGGACGAATGAGCAGTTCTTC.

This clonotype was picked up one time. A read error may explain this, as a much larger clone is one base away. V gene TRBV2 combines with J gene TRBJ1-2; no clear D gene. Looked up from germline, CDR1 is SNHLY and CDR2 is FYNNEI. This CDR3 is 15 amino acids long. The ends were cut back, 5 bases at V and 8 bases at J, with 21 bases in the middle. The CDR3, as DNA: TGTGCCAGCAGTTGGGAGCCCGGTGATGAACGGGGCTACACCTTC. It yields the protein CASSWEPGDERGYTF.